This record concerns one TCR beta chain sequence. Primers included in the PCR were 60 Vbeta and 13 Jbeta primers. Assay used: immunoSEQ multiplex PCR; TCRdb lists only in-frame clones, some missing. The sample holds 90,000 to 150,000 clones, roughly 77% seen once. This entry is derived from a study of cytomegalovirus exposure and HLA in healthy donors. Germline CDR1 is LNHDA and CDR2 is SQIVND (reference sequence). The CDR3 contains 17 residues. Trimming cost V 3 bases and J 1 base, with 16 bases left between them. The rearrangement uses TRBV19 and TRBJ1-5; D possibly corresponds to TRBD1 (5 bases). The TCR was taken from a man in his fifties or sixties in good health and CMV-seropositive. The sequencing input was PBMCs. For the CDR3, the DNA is TGTGCCAGTAGTATGTTAGGTGGCAGGGAAAGCAATCAGCCCCAGCATTTT. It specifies CASSMLGGRESNQPQHF. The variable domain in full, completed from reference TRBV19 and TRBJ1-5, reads DGGITQSPKYLFRKEGQNVTLSCEQNLNHDAMYWYRQDPGQGLRLIYYSQIVNDFQKGDIAEGYSVSREKKESFPLTVTSAQKNPTAFYLCASSMLGGRESNQPQHFGDGTRLSIL.